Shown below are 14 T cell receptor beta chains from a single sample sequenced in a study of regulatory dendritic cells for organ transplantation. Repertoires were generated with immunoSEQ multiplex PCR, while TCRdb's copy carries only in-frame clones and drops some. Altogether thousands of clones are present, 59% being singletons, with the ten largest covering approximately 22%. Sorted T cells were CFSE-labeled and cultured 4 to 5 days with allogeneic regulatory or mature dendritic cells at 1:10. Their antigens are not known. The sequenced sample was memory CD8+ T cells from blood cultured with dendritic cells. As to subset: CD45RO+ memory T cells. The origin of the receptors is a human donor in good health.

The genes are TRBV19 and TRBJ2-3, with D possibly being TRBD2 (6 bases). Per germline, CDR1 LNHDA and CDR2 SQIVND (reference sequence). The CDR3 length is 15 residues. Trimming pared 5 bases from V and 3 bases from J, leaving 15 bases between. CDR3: CASSSRWGVTDTQYF. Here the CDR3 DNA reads TGTGCCAGTAGTTCCCGTTGGGGGGTAACAGATACGCAGTATTTT.

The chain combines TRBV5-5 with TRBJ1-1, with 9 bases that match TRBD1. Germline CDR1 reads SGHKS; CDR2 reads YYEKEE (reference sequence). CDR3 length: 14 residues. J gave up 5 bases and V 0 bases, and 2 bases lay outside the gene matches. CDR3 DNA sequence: TGTGCCAGCAGCTTGGACAGGGGGCTGACTGAAGCTTTCTTT. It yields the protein CASSLDRGLTEAFF. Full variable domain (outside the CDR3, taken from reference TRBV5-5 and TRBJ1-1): DAGVTQSPTHLIKTRGQQVTLRCSPISGHKSVSWYQQVLGQGPQFIFQYYEKEERGRGNFPDRFSARQFPNYSSELNVNALLLGDSALYLCASSLDRGLTEAFFGQGTRLTVV.

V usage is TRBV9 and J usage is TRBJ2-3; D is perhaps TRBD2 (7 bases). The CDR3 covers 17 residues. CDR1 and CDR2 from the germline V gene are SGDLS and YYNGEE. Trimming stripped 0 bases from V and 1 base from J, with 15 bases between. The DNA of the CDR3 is TGTGCCAGCAGCGTAGTGGCGGGGGCCTCTGGCACAGATACGCAGTATTTT. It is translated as CASSVVAGASGTDTQYF.

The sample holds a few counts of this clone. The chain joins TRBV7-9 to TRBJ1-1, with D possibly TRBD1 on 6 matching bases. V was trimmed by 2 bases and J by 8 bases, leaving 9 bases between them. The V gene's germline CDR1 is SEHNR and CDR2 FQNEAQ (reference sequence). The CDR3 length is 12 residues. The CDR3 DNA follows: TGTGCCAGCAGCTTACGGACAGAGGAAGCTTTCTTT. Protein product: CASSLRTEEAFF.

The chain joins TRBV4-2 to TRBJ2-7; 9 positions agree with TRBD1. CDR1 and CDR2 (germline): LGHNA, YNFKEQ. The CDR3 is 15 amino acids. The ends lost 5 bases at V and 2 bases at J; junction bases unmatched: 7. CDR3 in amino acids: CASSYRTGAAYEQYF. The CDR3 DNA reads TGTGCCAGCAGCTATCGGACAGGGGCAGCCTACGAGCAGTACTTC.

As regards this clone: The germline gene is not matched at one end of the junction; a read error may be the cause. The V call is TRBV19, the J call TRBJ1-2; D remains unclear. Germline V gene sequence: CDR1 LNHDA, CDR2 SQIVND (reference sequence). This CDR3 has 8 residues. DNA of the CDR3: TGTGCCAGTGAACGGGGAGCTTTC. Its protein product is CASERGAF.

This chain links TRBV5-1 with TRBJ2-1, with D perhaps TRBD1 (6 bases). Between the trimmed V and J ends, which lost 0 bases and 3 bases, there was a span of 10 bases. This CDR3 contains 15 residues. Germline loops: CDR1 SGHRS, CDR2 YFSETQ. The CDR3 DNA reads TGCGCCAGCAGCTTGGCAGGGGCTAACTACAATGAGCAGTTCTTC. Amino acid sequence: CASSLAGANYNEQFF.

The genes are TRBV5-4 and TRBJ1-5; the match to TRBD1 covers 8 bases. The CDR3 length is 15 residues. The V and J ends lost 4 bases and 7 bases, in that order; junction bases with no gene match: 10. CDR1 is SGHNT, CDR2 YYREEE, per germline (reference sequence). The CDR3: CASSPDRGSGQPQHF. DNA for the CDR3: TGTGCCAGCAGCCCCGACAGGGGTTCCGGACAGCCCCAGCATTTT.

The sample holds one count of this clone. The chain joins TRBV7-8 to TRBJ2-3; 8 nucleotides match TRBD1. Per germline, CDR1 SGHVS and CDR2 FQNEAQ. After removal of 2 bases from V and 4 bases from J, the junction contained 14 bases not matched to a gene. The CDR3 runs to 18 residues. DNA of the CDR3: TGTGCCAGCAGCTTACCCGCCGAACACCAGGGGGCCGCAGATACGCAGTATTTT. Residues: CASSLPAEHQGAADTQYF.

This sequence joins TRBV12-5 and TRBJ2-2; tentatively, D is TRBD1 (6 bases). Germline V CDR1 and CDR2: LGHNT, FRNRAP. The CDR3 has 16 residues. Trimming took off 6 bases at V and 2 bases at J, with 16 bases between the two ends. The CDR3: CASGKPGHSNTGELFF. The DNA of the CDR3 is TGTGCTAGTGGAAAACCGGGACACTCTAACACCGGGGAGCTGTTTTTT.

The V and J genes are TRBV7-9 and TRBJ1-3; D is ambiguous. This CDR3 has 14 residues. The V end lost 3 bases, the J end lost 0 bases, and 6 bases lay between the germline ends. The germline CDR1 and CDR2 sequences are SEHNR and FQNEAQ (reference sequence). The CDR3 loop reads CASSFGNSGNTIYF. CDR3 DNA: TGTGCCAGCAGCTTCGGTAACTCTGGAAACACCATATATTTT.

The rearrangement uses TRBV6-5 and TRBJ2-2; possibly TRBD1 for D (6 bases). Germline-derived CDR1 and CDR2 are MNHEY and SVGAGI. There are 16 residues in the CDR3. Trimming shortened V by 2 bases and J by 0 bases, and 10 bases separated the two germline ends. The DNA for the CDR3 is TGTGCCAGCAGTTACGGTACAGGGTCGAACACCGGGGAGCTGTTTTTT. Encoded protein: CASSYGTGSNTGELFF.

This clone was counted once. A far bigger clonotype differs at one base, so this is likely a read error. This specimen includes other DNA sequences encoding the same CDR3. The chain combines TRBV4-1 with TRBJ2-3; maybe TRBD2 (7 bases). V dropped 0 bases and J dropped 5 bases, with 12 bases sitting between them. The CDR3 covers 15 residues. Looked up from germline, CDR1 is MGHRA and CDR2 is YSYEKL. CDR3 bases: TGCGCCAGCAGCCAAGATTCTAGGGGGGGAGATACGCAGTATTTT. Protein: CASSQDSRGGDTQYF.

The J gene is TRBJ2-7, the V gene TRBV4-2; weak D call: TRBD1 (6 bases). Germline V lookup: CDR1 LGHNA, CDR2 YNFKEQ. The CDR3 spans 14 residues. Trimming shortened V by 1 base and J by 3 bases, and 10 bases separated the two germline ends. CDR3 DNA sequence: TGTGCCAGCAGCCAAGGGCAGGGGAGCTACGAGCAGTACTTC. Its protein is CASSQGQGSYEQYF.